The T cell receptor beta chain under discussion was sequenced for a study of CD8 T cells in ankylosing spondylitis. General study results and limits: Past studies reported some motif variants in reactive arthritis synovial fluid and blood. The study identified a TCR beta motif of 7 or 8 highly homologous variants that appeared characteristic of ankylosing spondylitis blood. Disease-linked clones were found to be CD8+ and relatively rare in peripheral blood.

Using quantitative 5'-RACE with molecular barcodes, the authors made TCR beta libraries. In TCRdb, the 5' RACE reads were re-called with MiXCR into one record per CDR3 protein. The table has some 340,000 distinct CDR3 sequences, roughly 14% seen once. Looked up from germline, CDR1 is DFQATT and CDR2 is SNEGSKA (reference sequence). The CDR3 totals 12 residues. With respect to this clonotype: What it recognizes is unknown.

The J gene is TRBJ2-1, the V gene TRBV20-1; 8 nucleotides line up with TRBD2. The sequence was collected from a male donor with ankylosing spondylitis or in good health (not recorded which). The sample consisted of blood, either unsorted or a sorted T cell fraction (not recorded which). CDR3 nucleotides: TGCAGCGTTAAGGCGGGGGGCAGGGAGCAGTTCTTC. Encoded protein: CSVKAGGREQFF.